This T cell receptor beta chain was sequenced in a study of T cells in Graves' hyperthyroidism and ophthalmopathy. At least ten counts were recorded for this clonotype. Its target is unknown. Germline CDR1 is MNHNS and CDR2 is SASEGT. Trimming pared 5 bases from V and 2 bases from J, leaving 7 bases between. The CDR3 totals 14 residues. RNA transcripts were the template for amplifying TCR beta CDR3 regions. The study used the HTBI primer set for a first-round RT-PCR of the TCR CDR3. TCRdb processed the multiplex PCR reads anew with MiXCR; each CDR3 protein has one entry. Found here are hundreds of thousands of distinct CDR3 sequences, about 14% of them singletons; the top ten hold about 9.4%. Study-level findings and limits: Ophthalmopathy onset followed model prediction by a median roughly 6.5 months.

Exclusion criteria comprised uncontrolled infection, other autoimmune disease, pregnancy or lactation. Material: blood. The receptor was isolated from a young woman with Graves' hyperthyroidism. The J gene is TRBJ2-6, the V gene TRBV6-1; D possibly corresponds to TRBD1 (6 bases). The CDR3 sequence: CASSNRAGANVLTF. In DNA, the CDR3 is TGTGCCAGCAGTAACAGGGCTGGGGCCAACGTCCTGACTTTC.